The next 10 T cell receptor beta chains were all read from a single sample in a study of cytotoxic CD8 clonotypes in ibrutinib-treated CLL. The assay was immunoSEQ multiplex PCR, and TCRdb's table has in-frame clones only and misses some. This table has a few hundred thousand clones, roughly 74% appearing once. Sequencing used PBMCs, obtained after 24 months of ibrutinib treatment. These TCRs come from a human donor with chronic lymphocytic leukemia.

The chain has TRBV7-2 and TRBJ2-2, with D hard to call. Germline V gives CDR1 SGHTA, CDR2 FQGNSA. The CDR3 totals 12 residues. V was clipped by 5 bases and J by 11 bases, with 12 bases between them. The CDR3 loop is CASSQSRAELFF. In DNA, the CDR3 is TGTGCCAGCAGCCAATCTAGAGCCGAGCTGTTTTTT.

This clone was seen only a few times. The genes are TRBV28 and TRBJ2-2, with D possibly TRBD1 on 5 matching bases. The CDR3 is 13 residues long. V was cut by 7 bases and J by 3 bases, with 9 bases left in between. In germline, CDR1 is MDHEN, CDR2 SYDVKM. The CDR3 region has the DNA TGTGCCAGCAAAGGACATCACACCGGGGAGCTGTTTTTT. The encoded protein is CASKGHHTGELFF.

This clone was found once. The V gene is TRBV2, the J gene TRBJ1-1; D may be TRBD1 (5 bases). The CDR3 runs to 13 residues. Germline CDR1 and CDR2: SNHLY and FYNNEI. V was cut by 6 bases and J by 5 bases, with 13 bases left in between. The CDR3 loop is CASSAKRGTEAFF. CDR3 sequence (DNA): TGTGCCAGCAGCGCGAAAAGGGGAACTGAAGCTTTCTTT.

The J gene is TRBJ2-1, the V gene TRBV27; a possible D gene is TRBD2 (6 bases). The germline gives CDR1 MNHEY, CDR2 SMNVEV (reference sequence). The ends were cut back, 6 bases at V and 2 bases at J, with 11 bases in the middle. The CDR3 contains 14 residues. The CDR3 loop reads CASSWEDTYNEQFF. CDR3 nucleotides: TGTGCCAGCAGCTGGGAGGATACCTACAATGAGCAGTTCTTC.

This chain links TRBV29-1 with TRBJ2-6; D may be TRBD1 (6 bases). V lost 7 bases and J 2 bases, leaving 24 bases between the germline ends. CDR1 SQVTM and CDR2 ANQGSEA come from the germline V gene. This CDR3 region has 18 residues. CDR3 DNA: TGCAGCGCAATAACGACCCTCCTCAGGGGCACTGGGGCCAACGTCCTGACTTTC. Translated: CSAITTLLRGTGANVLTF.

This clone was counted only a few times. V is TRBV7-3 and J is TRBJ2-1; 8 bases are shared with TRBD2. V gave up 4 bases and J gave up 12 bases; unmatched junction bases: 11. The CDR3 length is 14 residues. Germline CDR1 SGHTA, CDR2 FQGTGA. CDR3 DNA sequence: TGTGCCAGCAGCTCCAACGAGGGACGGGAGGGGCAGTTCTTC. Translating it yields CASSSNEGREGQFF.

The CDR3 loop is CASSLFAGGGETQYF. CDR3 nucleotides: TGTGCCAGCAGCTTATTTGCAGGGGGAGGTGAGACCCAGTACTTC. The rearrangement links TRBV7-2 to TRBJ2-5; the D gene is possibly TRBD1 (7 bases). This CDR3 spans 15 amino acids. Germline values: CDR1 SGHTA, CDR2 FQGNSA. Trimming removed 2 bases from V and 5 bases from J, with 15 bases in between. Full variable domain (outside the CDR3, taken from reference TRBV7-2 and TRBJ2-5): GAGVSQSPSNKVTEKGKDVELRCDPISGHTALYWYRQSLGQGLEFLIYFQGNSAPDKSGLPSDRFSAERTGGSVSTLTIQRTQQEDSAVYLCASSLFAGGGETQYFGPGTRLLVL.

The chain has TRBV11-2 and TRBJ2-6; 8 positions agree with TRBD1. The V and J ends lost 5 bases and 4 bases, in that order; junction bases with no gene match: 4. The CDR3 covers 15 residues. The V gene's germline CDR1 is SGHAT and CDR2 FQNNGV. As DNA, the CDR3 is TGTGCCAGCAGCCAGACAGGGGCAGGGGCCAACGTCCTGACTTTC. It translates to CASSQTGAGANVLTF.

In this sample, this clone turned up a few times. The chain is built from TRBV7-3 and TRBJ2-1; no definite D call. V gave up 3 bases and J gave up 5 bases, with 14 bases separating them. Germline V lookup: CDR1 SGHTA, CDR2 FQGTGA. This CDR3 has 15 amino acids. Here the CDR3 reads CASSFYSGRHNEQFF. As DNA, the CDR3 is TGTGCCAGCAGCTTTTACTCCGGACGGCACAATGAGCAGTTCTTC.

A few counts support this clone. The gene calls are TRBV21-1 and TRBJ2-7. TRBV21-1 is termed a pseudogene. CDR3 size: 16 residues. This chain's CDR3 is CASLRPFFKSSYEQYF. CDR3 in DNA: TGTGCCAGCCTACGGCCGTTCTTTAAAAGCTCCTACGAGCAGTACTTC.